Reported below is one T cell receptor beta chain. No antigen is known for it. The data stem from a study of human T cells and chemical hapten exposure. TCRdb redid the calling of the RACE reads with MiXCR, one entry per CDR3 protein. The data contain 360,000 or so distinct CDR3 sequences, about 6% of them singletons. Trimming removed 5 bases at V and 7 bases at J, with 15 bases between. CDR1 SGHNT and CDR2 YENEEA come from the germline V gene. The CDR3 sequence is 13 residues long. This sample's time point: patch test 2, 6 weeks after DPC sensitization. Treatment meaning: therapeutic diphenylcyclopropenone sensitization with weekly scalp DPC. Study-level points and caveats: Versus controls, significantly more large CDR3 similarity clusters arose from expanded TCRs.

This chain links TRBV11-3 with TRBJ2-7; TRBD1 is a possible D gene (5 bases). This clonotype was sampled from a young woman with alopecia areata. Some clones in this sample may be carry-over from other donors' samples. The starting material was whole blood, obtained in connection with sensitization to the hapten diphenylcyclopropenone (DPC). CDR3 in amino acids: CASSRLEDTEQYF. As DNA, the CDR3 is TGTGCCAGCAGCCGACTCGAGGACACGGAGCAGTACTTC.